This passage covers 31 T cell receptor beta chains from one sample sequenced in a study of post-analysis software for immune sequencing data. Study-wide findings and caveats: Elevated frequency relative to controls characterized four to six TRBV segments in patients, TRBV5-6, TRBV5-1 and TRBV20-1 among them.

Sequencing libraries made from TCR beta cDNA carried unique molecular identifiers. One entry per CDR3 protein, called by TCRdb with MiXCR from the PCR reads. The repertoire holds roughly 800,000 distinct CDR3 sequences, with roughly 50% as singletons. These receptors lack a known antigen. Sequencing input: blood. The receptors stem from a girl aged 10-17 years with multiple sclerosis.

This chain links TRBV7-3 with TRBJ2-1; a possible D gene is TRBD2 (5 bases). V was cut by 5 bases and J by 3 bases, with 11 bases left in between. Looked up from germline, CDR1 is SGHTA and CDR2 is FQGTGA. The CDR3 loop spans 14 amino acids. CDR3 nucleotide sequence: TGTGCCAGCAGCAGAGAGGGCCACTACAATGAGCAGTTCTTC. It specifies CASSREGHYNEQFF.

DNA of the CDR3: TGCAGCGTTGTAGGGAGCAAGATCGAGACCCAGTACTTC. Its translation is CSVVGSKIETQYF. V gene TRBV29-1 combines with J gene TRBJ2-5, with D maybe TRBD2 (5 bases). The CDR3 runs 13 residues. In germline, CDR1 is SQVTM, CDR2 ANQGSEA. Trimming removed 4 bases from V and 5 bases from J, with 14 bases in between.

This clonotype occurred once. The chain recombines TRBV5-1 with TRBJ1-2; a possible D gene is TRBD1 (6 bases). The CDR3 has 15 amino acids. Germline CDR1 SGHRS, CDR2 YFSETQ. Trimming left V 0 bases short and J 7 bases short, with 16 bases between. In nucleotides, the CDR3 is TGCGCCAGCAGCTTGGGGCAGGGGACTTCACTTGGCTACACCTTC. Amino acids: CASSLGQGTSLGYTF.

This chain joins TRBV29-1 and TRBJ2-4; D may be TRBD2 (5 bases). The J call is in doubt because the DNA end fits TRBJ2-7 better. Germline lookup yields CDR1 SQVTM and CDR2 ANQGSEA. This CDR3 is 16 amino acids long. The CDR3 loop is CSVEDRDSLVPYEQYF. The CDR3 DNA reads TGCAGCGTTGAAGATCGGGATAGCTTGGTGCCGTACGAGCAGTACTTC.

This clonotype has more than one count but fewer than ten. CDR3 sequence reads: CASSPQERATQYF. CDR3 in DNA: TGCGCCAGCAGCCCCCAGGAGCGGGCGACCCAGTACTTC. The rearrangement uses TRBV5-1 and TRBJ2-5; weak D call: TRBD2 (6 bases). The CDR3 spans 13 residues. The germline CDR1 and CDR2 sequences are SGHRS and YFSETQ. Trimming shortened V by 4 bases and J by 7 bases, and 14 bases separated the two germline ends.

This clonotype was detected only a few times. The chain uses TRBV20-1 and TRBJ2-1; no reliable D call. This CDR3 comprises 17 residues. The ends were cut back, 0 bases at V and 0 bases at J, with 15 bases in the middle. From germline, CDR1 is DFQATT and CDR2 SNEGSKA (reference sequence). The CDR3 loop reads CSARDNEAVHSYNEQFF. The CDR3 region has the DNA TGCAGTGCTAGAGATAATGAAGCAGTCCACTCCTACAATGAGCAGTTCTTC.

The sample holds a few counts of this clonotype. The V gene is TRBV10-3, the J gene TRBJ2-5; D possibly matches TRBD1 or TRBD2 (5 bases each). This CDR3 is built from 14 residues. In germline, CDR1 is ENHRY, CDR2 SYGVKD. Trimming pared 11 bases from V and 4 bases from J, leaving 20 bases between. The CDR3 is CAARRETPGETQYF. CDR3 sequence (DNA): TGTGCCGCACGCAGGGAGACCCCCGGAGAGACCCAGTACTTC.

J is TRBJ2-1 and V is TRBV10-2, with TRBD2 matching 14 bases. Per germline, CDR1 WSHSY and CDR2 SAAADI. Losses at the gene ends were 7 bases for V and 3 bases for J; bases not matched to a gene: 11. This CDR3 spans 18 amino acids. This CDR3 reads CASTSGTSGRAYYNEQFF. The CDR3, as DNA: TGCGCCAGCACCTCCGGGACTAGCGGGAGAGCCTACTACAATGAGCAGTTCTTC.

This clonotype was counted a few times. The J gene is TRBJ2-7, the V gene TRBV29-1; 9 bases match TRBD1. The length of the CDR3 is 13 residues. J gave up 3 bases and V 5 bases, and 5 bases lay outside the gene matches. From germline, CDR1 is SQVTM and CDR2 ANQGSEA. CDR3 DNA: TGCAGCGTTTCGGGACAGGGAGTCTACGAGCAGTACTTC. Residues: CSVSGQGVYEQYF.

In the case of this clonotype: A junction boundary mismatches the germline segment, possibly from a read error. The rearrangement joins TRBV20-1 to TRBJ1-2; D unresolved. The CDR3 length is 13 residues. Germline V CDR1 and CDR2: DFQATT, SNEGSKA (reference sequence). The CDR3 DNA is TGCAGTGCTAGAGAAATAACTAACTATAGCTACACCTTC. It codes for CSAREITNYSYTF.

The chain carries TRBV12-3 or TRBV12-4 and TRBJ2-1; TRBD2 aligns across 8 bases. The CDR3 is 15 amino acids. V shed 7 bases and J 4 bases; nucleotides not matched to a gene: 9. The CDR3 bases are TGTGCCAGCAACCGAGGCGGGAGGCTTTACAATGAGCAGTTCTTC. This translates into CASNRGGRLYNEQFF.

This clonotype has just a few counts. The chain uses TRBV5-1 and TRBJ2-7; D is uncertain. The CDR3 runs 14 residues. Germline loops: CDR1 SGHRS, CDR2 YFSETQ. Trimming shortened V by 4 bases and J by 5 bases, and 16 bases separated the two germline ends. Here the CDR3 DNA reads TGCGCCAGCAGCCCCCGAAGGGCGATGGACGAGCAGTACTTC. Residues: CASSPRRAMDEQYF. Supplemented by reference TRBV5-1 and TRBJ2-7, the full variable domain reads KAGVTQTPRYLIKTRGQQVTLSCSPISGHRSVSWYQQTPGQGLQFLFEYFSETQRNKGNFPGRFSGRQFSNSRSEMNVSTLELGDSALYLCASSPRRAMDEQYFGPGTRLTVT.

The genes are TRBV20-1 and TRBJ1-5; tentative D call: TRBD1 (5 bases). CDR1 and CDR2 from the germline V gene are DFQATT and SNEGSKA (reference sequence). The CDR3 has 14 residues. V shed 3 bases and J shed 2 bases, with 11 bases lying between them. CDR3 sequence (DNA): TGCAGTGCTAGGACCAGGGCGGGCAATCAGCCCCAGCATTTT. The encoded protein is CSARTRAGNQPQHF.

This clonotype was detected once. The CDR3 coding sequence is TGCGCCAGCAGCTGGCCTTCTTCCTCCTACGAGCAGTACTTC. Amino acids: CASSWPSSSYEQYF. The rearrangement joins TRBV5-1 to TRBJ2-7; D is unclear. Germline V gives CDR1 SGHRS, CDR2 YFSETQ. V was trimmed by 3 bases and J by 0 bases, leaving 10 bases between them. The CDR3 loop spans 14 amino acids.

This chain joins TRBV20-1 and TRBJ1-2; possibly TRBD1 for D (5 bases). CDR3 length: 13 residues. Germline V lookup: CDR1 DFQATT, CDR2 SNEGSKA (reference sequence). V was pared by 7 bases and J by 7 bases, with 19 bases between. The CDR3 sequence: CSGRDGGWSGYTF. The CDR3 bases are TGCAGTGGCCGGGACGGCGGCTGGAGTGGCTACACCTTC.

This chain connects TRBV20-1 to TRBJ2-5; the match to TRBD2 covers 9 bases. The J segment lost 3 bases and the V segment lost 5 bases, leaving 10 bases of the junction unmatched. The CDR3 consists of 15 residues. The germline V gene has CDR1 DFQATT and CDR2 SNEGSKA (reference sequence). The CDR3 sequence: CSAWTKRGAEETQYF. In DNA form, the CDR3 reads TGCAGTGCTTGGACTAAGCGGGGGGCCGAAGAGACCCAGTACTTC.

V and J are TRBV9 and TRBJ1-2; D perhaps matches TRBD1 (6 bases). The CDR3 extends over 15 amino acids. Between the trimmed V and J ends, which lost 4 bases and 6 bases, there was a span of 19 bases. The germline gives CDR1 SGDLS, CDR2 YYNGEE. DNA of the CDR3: TGTGCCAGCAGCCCGGAGGTCAGGCCAGGGGATGGCTACACCTTC. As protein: CASSPEVRPGDGYTF. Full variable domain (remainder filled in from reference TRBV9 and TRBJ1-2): DSGVTQTPKHLITATGQRVTLRCSPRSGDLSVYWYQQSLDQGLQFLIQYYNGEERAKGNILERFSAQQFPDLHSELNLSSLELGDSALYFCASSPEVRPGDGYTFGSGTRLTVV.

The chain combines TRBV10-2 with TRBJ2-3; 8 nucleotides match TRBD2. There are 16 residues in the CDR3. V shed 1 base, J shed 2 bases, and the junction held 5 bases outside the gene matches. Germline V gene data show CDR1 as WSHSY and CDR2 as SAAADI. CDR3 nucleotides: TGCGCCAGCAGTGAGTGGAGCGGGGGTAACACAGATACGCAGTATTTT. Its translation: CASSEWSGGNTDTQYF.

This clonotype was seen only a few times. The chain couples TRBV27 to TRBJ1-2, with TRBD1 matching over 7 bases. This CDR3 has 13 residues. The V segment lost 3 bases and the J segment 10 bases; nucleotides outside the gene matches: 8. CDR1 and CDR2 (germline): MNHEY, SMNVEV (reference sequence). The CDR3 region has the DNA TGTGCCAGCAGTTTGGCCGGGACAGCAGACTACACCTTC. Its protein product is CASSLAGTADYTF.

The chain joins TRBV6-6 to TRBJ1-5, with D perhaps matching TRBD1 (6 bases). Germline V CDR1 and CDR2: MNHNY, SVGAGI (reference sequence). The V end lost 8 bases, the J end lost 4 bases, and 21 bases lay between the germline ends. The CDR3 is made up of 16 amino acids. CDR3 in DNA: TGTGCCAGCCGTTCGCCCAAGGACAGCTTGAATCAGCCCCAGCATTTT. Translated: CASRSPKDSLNQPQHF.

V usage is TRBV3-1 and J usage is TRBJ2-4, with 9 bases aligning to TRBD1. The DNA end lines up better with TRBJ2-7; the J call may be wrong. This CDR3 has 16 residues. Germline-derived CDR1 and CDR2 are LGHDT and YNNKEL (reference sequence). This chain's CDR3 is CASSPPSGGTGYEQYF. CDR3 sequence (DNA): TGTGCCAGCAGTCCCCCGAGCGGCGGGACAGGGTACGAGCAGTACTTC.

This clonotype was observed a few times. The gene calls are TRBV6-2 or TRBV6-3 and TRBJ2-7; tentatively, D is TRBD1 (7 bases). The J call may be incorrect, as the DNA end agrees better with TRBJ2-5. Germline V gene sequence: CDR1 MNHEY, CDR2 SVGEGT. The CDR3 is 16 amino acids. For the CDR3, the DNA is TGTGCCAGCAGCTATGGGACAGCTCGGGGGCGAGAGACCCAGTACTTC. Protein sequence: CASSYGTARGRETQYF.

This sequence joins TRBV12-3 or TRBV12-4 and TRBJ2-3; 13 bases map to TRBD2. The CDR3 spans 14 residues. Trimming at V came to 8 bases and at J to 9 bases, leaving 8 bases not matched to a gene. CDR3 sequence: CASGLAGVVGTQYF. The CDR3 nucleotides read TGTGCCAGCGGACTAGCGGGGGTGGTGGGGACGCAGTATTTT.

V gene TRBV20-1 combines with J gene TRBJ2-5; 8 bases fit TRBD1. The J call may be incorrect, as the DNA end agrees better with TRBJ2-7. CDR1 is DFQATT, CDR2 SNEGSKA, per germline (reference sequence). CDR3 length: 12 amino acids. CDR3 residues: CSAGQGNGEQYF. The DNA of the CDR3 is TGCAGTGCCGGACAGGGTAACGGCGAGCAGTACTTC.

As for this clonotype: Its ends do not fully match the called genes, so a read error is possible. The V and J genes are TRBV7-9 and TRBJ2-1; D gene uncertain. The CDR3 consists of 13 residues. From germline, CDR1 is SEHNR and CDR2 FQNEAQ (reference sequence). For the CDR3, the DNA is TGTGCCAACAGCGATAGCTCCTACAATGAGCAGTTCTTC. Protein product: CANSDSSYNEQFF.

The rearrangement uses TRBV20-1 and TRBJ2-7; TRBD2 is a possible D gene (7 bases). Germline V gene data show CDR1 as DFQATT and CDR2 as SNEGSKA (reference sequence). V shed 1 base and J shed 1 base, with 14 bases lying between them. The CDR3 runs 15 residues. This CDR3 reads CSARGIRGGSYEQYF. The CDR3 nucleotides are TGCAGTGCTAGAGGGATAAGGGGGGGTTCCTACGAGCAGTACTTC.

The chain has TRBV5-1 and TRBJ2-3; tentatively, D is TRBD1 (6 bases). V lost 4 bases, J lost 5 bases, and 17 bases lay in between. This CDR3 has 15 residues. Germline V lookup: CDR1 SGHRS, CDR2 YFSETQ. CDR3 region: CASSPAWGRRDTQYF. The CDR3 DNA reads TGCGCCAGCAGCCCTGCATGGGGGCGCAGAGATACGCAGTATTTT.

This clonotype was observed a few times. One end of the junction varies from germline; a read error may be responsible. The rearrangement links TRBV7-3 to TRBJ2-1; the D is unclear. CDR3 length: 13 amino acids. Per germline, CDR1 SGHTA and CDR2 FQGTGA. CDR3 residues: CASSLDSPGEQFF. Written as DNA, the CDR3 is TGCGCCAGCAGCTTAGATTCTCCCGGAGAGCAGTTCTTC.

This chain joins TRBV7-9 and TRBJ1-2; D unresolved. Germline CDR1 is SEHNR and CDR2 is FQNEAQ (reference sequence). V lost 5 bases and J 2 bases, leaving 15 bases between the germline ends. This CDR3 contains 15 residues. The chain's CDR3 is CASSLGRNSNYGYTF. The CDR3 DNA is TGTGCCAGCAGCCTAGGACGGAACTCCAACTATGGCTACACCTTC.

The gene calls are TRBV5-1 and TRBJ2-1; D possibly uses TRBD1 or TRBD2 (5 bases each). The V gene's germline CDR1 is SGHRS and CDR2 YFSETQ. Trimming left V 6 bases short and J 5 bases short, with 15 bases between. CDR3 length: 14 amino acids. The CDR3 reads CASNRDPGNNEQFF. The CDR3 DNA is TGCGCCAGCAACCGGGACCCGGGGAACAATGAGCAGTTCTTC.

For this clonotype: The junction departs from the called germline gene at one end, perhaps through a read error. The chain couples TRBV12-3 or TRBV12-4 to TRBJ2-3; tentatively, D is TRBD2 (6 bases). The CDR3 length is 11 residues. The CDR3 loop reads CARSFGGTQYF. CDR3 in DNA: TGTGCCAGAAGTTTCGGGGGTACGCAGTATTTT.